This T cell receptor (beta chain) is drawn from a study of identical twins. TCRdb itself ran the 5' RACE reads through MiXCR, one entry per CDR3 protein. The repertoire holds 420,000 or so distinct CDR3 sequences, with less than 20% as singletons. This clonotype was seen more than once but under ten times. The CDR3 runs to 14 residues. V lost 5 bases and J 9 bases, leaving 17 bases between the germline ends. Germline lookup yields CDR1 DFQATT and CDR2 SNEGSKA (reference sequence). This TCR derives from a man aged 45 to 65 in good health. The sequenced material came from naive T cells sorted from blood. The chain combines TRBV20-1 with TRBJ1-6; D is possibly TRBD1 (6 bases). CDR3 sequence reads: CSALTPGAISPLHF. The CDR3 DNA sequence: TGCAGTGCTCTCACCCCGGGGGCCATTTCACCCCTCCACTTT.